Listed below are T cell receptor beta chains from one sample, sequenced in a study of spatial heterogeneity in lung cancer. Each CDR3 protein gets one entry after TCRdb re-called the 5' RACE reads with MiXCR. The sample has about 25,000 distinct CDR3 sequences, about 7.2% seen once. Sequencing used PBMCs, obtained at surgery. Receptors originate from a male donor with early-stage non-small cell lung cancer. The CDR3 runs from the conserved cysteine through the conserved F or W. A D gene is named only where the DNA matches it firmly. Clone size is shown for a subset of rows, as once, few, many or a class of expanded clone.

>TRBJ2-1|TRBV20-1|14|-|few
TGCAGTGCTAGAGATGTGAAAAGCGGCAATGAGCAGTTCTTC
CSARDVKSGNEQFF
>TRBJ2-7|TRBV6-2/TRBV6-3|14|-|few
TGTGCCAGCAGCCCCCCAAGGGAGACCTACGAGCAGTACTTC
CASSPPRETYEQYF
>TRBJ2-3|TRBV20-1|13|-|few
TGCAGTGCTAGAATAAGTGGCCGAGATACGCAGTATTTT
CSARISGRDTQYF
>TRBJ2-5|TRBV20-1|16|TRBD2|-
TGCAGTGCCACTACCCCGCTAGCGGGAGGGCAAGAGACCCAGTACTTC
CSATTPLAGGQETQYF
>TRBJ1-2|TRBV30|15|TRBD1|many
TGTGCCTGGAGTGCATCACAGGGGGGTCGGACTGGCTACACCTTC
CAWSASQGGRTGYTF
>TRBJ1-2|TRBV30|11|-|many
TGTGCCTGGAGCGGGGGCGCGGGCTACACCTTC
CAWSGGAGYTF
>TRBJ1-2|TRBV28|14|-|few
TGTGCCAGCAGCCCCGGGCCTTTGGGCTATGGCTACACCTTC
CASSPGPLGYGYTF
>TRBJ1-1|TRBV10-3|15|-|many
TGTGCCATCAGTGAGTCTAAGGGGTTGGGCACTGAAGCTTTCTTT
CAISESKGLGTEAFF
>TRBJ2-7|TRBV27|16|TRBD2|-
TGTGCCAGCGCCACGGGACTAGCGGCTTTCACCTACGAGCAGTACTTC
CASATGLAAFTYEQYF
>TRBJ2-3|TRBV28|17|-|-
TGTGCCAGCAGTCCTTGGACAGGCGGGGGTGGCACAGATACGCAGTATTTT
CASSPWTGGGGTDTQYF
>TRBJ2-2|TRBV9|14|-|many
TGTGCCAGCAGCGTAACAGGGAACACCGGGGAGCTGTTTTTT
CASSVTGNTGELFF
>TRBJ2-1|TRBV27|14|TRBD1|many
TGTGCCAGCAGTTTTCAGGGGGACTACAATGAGCAGTTCTTC
CASSFQGDYNEQFF
>TRBJ2-3|TRBV11-2|14|TRBD1|many
TGTGCCAGCAGCTTCGACAGGGGTGGGGATACGCAGTATTTT
CASSFDRGGDTQYF
>TRBJ2-7|TRBV10-3|11|TRBD2|few
TGTGCCATAAGGACGGGGGGTGAGCAGTACTTC
CAIRTGGEQYF
>TRBJ1-5|TRBV6-6|11|-|-
TGTGCCAGCAGTTCAGACAGTCTAGTGCGTTTT
CASSSDSLVRF
>TRBJ2-4|TRBV7-9|13|TRBD2|few
TGTGCCAGCAGCAACACCGGACTAGTAATTCAGTACTTC
CASSNTGLVIQYF
>TRBJ2-5|TRBV11-2|14|-|-
TGTGCCAGCAGCTTAGCTCGCTCGACGGGGACCCAGTACTTC
CASSLARSTGTQYF
>TRBJ1-5|TRBV19|13|-|few
TGTGCCAGTAGTATTCCCTGGAATCAGCCCCAGCATTTT
CASSIPWNQPQHF
>TRBJ2-3|TRBV20-1|16|TRBD2|many
TGCAGTGCTACAAGACTAGCGGGGGGGTTCTCAGATACGCAGTATTTT
CSATRLAGGFSDTQYF
>TRBJ2-4|TRBV3-1|14|-|-
TGTGCCAGCAGCCAAAACCCAGGAGGGGACATTCAGTACTTC
CASSQNPGGDIQYF
>TRBJ2-1|TRBV24-1|13|TRBD1|many
TGTGCCACCGGGACAGAAATTTACAATGAGCAGTTCTTC
CATGTEIYNEQFF
>TRBJ2-5|TRBV20-1|12|-|many
TGCAGTGCCGAAACGGGTAGGGAGACCCAGTACTTC
CSAETGRETQYF
>TRBJ2-7|TRBV7-9|14|TRBD1|many
TGTGCCAGCAGCTTAGGGGGACAGGTCTACGAGCAGTACTTC
CASSLGGQVYEQYF
>TRBJ2-3|TRBV15|13|-|many
TGTGCCACCAGCAGAGAGACCCAGGATACGCAGTATTTT
CATSRETQDTQYF
>TRBJ2-5|TRBV5-5|16|-|few
TGTGCCAGCAGCTCAAATCCCACAGGCGGGCGAGAGACCCAGTACTTC
CASSSNPTGGRETQYF
>TRBJ2-5|TRBV5-1|13|-|many
TGCGCCAGCAGCTTAAGGTCGCAAGAGACCCAGTACTTC
CASSLRSQETQYF
>TRBJ1-3|TRBV3-1|15|-|few
TGTGCCAGCACCCAGGGGAGGTTCTCTGGAAACACCATATATTTT
CASTQGRFSGNTIYF
>TRBJ2-3|TRBV5-6|17|TRBD2|few
TGTGCCAGCAGTTTTAGCGGGAGGGGACCTAGCACAGATACGCAGTATTTT
CASSFSGRGPSTDTQYF
>TRBJ2-6|TRBV5-1|18|TRBD1|medium-sized
TGCGCCAGCAGCTCAAGGACAGGGGGCTTCTCTGGGGCCAACGTCCTGACTTTC
CASSSRTGGFSGANVLTF
>TRBJ2-1|TRBV12-3/TRBV12-4|13|TRBD1|few
TGTGCCAGCAGTTTAGATACTGGGACAGCGCAGTTCTTC
CASSLDTGTAQFF
>TRBJ1-6|TRBV19|14|TRBD1|many
TGTGCCAGTAGTACGGGACAGGGGAGTTCACCCCTCCACTTT
CASSTGQGSSPLHF
>TRBJ2-2|TRBV10-1|16|-|few
TGCGCCAGCAGTGACCTAAAGGGTCCATCGACCGGGGAGCTGTTTTTT
CASSDLKGPSTGELFF
>TRBJ2-7|TRBV12-3/TRBV12-4|13|-|-
TGTGCCAGCAGTTTATCAAATTCCTACGAGCAGTACTTC
CASSLSNSYEQYF
>TRBJ2-1|TRBV9|17|TRBD2|-
TGTGCCAGCAGCGTAGGCCGGCGATCGGGGGGATACAATGAGCAGTTCTTC
CASSVGRRSGGYNEQFF
>TRBJ1-2|TRBV3-1|15|-|many
TGTGCCAGCAGCCAGACCCTAACAGGGAGTGGTGGCTACACCTTC
CASSQTLTGSGGYTF
>TRBJ2-2|TRBV3-1|11|-|medium-sized
TGTGCCAGCAGCCAAACCGGGGAGCTGTTTTTT
CASSQTGELFF
>TRBJ2-5|TRBV11-1|13|-|many
TGTGCCAGCAGCTACAGGGTAGGGGAGACCCAGTACTTC
CASSYRVGETQYF
>TRBJ2-3|TRBV7-8|15|-|-
TGTGCCAGCAGTCCTAGCGAGAGAGACACAGATACGCAGTATTTT
CASSPSERDTDTQYF
>TRBJ1-2|TRBV19|12|-|-
TGTGCCAGTAGTATACTCGGGTATGGCTACACCTTC
CASSILGYGYTF
>TRBJ2-1|TRBV7-9|15|TRBD2|-
TGTGCCAGCAGCAGCGGGGGGGCCTCCTACAATGAGCAGTTCTTC
CASSSGGASYNEQFF
>TRBJ1-1|TRBV20-1|12|-|medium-sized
TGCAGTGCCGACCGGGGACTCACTGAAGCTTTCTTT
CSADRGLTEAFF
>TRBJ2-4|TRBV23-1|13|-|many
TGCGCCAGCGCGGGGACTCAGAAAAACATTCAGTACTTC
CASAGTQKNIQYF
>TRBJ2-5|TRBV5-1|13|-|many
TGCGCCAGCAGAAAAGGACTCCAAGAGACCCAGTACTTC
CASRKGLQETQYF
>TRBJ2-7|TRBV4-2|14|TRBD1|many
TGTGCCAGCAGCCGGGACAGGGAATACTACGAGCAGTACTTC
CASSRDREYYEQYF
>TRBJ1-5|TRBV20-1|17|-|many
TGCAGTGCCCCAACAAGGGCCAGGGAGAAAATCAATCAGCCCCAGCATTTT
CSAPTRAREKINQPQHF
>TRBJ2-1|TRBV7-9|15|TRBD2|few
TGTGCCAGCAGCTTGGGACTAGCCCTCTACAATGAGCAGTTCTTC
CASSLGLALYNEQFF
>TRBJ1-1|TRBV20-1|16|-|many
TGCAGTGCTTCAGGACTCGCATTTACGGGAAACACTGAAGCTTTCTTT
CSASGLAFTGNTEAFF